One and the same sample provided the 24 T cell receptor beta chains below, sequenced in a study of cytomegalovirus exposure and HLA in healthy donors. 60 Vbeta and 13 Jbeta primers were used in PCR. Measured with immunoSEQ multiplex PCR; TCRdb has only the in-frame clones, and not every one. This sample yields around 96,000 clones, of which about 80% are seen a single time; about 9.4% belongs to the top ten. Sequencing used PBMCs. These receptors all come from a man aged 25-45 years in good health and CMV-seropositive.

This chain links TRBV9 with TRBJ1-2; perhaps TRBD1 as D (5 bases). This CDR3 comprises 15 residues. CDR1 and CDR2 from the germline V gene are SGDLS and YYNGEE. V lost 0 bases, J lost 6 bases, and 15 bases lay in between. CDR3 amino acids: CASSVEVTGGNGYTF. The CDR3, as DNA: TGTGCCAGCAGCGTAGAAGTGACGGGGGGAAATGGCTACACCTTC.

This clone was observed a single time. This rearrangement joins TRBV18 to TRBJ2-3; D is unresolved. V was cut by 6 bases and J by 0 bases, with 16 bases left in between. This CDR3 has 16 amino acids. Germline V gene lookup returns CDR1 KGHSH and CDR2 LQKENI. The CDR3: CASSTSQATSTDTQYF. The CDR3 DNA sequence: TGTGCCAGCTCTACCAGCCAGGCAACTAGCACAGATACGCAGTATTTT.

CDR3 nucleotides: TGCGCCAGCAGCCCCGAGGGGGGGGCTTATGGCTACACCTTC. Encoded protein: CASSPEGGAYGYTF. J is TRBJ1-2 and V is TRBV5-1; TRBD1 might be the D (6 bases). V was clipped by 4 bases and J by 5 bases, with 15 bases between them. Germline CDR1 is SGHRS and CDR2 is YFSETQ. The CDR3 runs 14 residues.

The rearrangement uses TRBV6-4 and TRBJ2-5; D may be TRBD2 (6 bases). TRBJ2-7 explains the end of the DNA better; the J call may be wrong. The germline CDR1 and CDR2 sequences are MRHNA and SNTAGT. This CDR3 contains 13 residues. DNA of the CDR3: TGTGCCAGCAGTGAGGAGGGGCACTACGAGCAGTACTTC. Encoded protein: CASSEEGHYEQYF.

The chain has TRBV5-8 and TRBJ2-3; D unresolved. Germline CDR1 reads SGHTS; CDR2 reads YDEGEE. The CDR3 length is 15 residues. The V end lost 0 bases, the J end lost 2 bases, and 10 bases lay between the germline ends. CDR3 amino acids: CASSLGGGFTDTQYF. CDR3 nucleotides: TGTGCCAGCAGCTTGGGAGGCGGCTTCACAGATACGCAGTATTTT.

The rearrangement uses TRBV5-4 and TRBJ2-2; D perhaps matches TRBD2 (5 bases). Germline V CDR1 and CDR2: SGHNT, YYREEE (reference sequence). The V gene lost 3 bases and the J gene lost 0 bases, with 12 bases spanning the gap. CDR3 length equals 16 residues. As DNA, the CDR3 is TGTGCCAGCAGCTCATTCCCCGGGGCGAACACCGGGGAGCTGTTTTTT. Encoded protein: CASSSFPGANTGELFF.

V usage is TRBV7-2 and J usage is TRBJ2-1, with a possible D match to TRBD2 (5 bases). CDR3 length: 14 amino acids. Germline CDR1 SGHTA, CDR2 FQGNSA. Trimming pared 5 bases from V and 6 bases from J, leaving 14 bases between. The CDR3 sequence: CASSPPPGLNEQFF. The CDR3 nucleotides read TGTGCCAGCAGCCCGCCTCCCGGACTCAATGAGCAGTTCTTC.

The genes are TRBV5-1 and TRBJ2-1; 11 positions agree with TRBD2. Unmatched junction bases numbered 5, after V lost 5 bases and J lost 7 bases. The CDR3 sequence is 14 residues long. Germline V CDR1 and CDR2: SGHRS, YFSETQ. Here the CDR3 reads CASSSGGVNNEQFF. CDR3 sequence (DNA): TGCGCCAGCAGTAGCGGGGGGGTGAATAATGAGCAGTTCTTC. The full variable domain, in which reference TRBV5-1 and TRBJ2-1 provide the parts outside the CDR3, is KAGVTQTPRYLIKTRGQQVTLSCSPISGHRSVSWYQQTPGQGLQFLFEYFSETQRNKGNFPGRFSGRQFSNSRSEMNVSTLELGDSALYLCASSSGGVNNEQFFGPGTRLTVL.

J is TRBJ2-3 and V is TRBV30; TRBD2 is a possible D gene (6 bases). The CDR3 consists of 15 residues. V gave up 5 bases and J gave up 1 base, with 16 bases separating them. Germline loops: CDR1 GTSNPN, CDR2 SVGIG (reference sequence). CDR3 DNA sequence: TGTGCCTGGGGGGGGATGGGACTCGGCACAGATACGCAGTATTTT. It encodes CAWGGMGLGTDTQYF. Based on the CDR3 plus reference TRBV30 and TRBJ2-3, the full variable domain is SQTIHQWPATLVQPVGSPLSLECTVEGTSNPNLYWYRQAAGRGLQLLFYSVGIGQISSEVPQNLSASRPQDRQFILSSKKLLLSDSGFYLCAWGGMGLGTDTQYFGPGTRLTVL.

The chain recombines TRBV7-9 with TRBJ2-3; D gene ambiguous. This CDR3 spans 12 amino acids. Trimming pared 7 bases from V and 4 bases from J, leaving 9 bases between. The germline V gene has CDR1 SEHNR and CDR2 FQNEAQ (reference sequence). The CDR3 DNA sequence: TGTGCCAGCACAGGCAACTCAGATACGCAGTATTTT. It is translated as CASTGNSDTQYF.

This chain uses TRBV30 with TRBJ1-1; D is possibly TRBD1 (5 bases). V lost 1 base and J lost 5, with 11 bases in between. Per the germline V gene, CDR1 is GTSNPN and CDR2 is SVGIG (reference sequence). This CDR3 comprises 13 residues. Here the CDR3 reads CAWSGAGKTEAFF. The CDR3 bases are TGTGCCTGGAGTGGGGCAGGGAAGACTGAAGCTTTCTTT.

This rearrangement joins TRBV11-2 to TRBJ2-3; TRBD1 aligns across 10 bases. Germline loops: CDR1 SGHAT, CDR2 FQNNGV. V shed 3 bases and J 4 bases; nucleotides not matched to a gene: 4. The CDR3 spans 15 residues. CDR3 sequence reads: CASSLTGGLSDTQYF. The CDR3, as DNA: TGTGCCAGCAGCTTGACAGGGGGCCTCTCAGATACGCAGTATTTT.

This clone was counted a single time. The rearrangement uses TRBV2 and TRBJ2-1; D is unclear. Trimming stripped 8 bases from V and 1 base from J, with 12 bases between. The CDR3 runs 14 residues. Germline values: CDR1 SNHLY, CDR2 FYNNEI. As DNA, the CDR3 is TGTGCCAGCCTCGTCCAGGAATCCTACAATGAGCAGTTCTTC. This encodes CASLVQESYNEQFF.

The chain employs TRBV9 and TRBJ2-2, with 7 positions matching TRBD2. Germline lookup yields CDR1 SGDLS and CDR2 YYNGEE. J was trimmed by 1 base and V by 0 bases; bases with no gene match: 3. This CDR3 spans 16 amino acids. The CDR3 DNA is TGTGCCAGCAGCGTAGGGGGCGGGGGGAACACCGGGGAGCTGTTTTTT. This encodes CASSVGGGGNTGELFF. Combining the CDR3 with reference TRBV9 and TRBJ2-2 gives the whole variable domain DSGVTQTPKHLITATGQRVTLRCSPRSGDLSVYWYQQSLDQGLQFLIQYYNGEERAKGNILERFSAQQFPDLHSELNLSSLELGDSALYFCASSVGGGGNTGELFFGEGSRLTVL.

This clone was counted a single time. The V and J genes are TRBV7-9 and TRBJ2-1, with D perhaps TRBD2 (6 bases). The CDR3 length is 14 residues. The V end was cut by 1 base, the J end by 9 bases, with 13 bases between. The germline CDR1 and CDR2 sequences are SEHNR and FQNEAQ (reference sequence). The CDR3 is CASSLGGRGPEQFF. The CDR3, as DNA: TGTGCCAGCAGCTTAGGTGGGCGGGGTCCTGAGCAGTTCTTC. Using reference TRBV7-9 and TRBJ2-1 for the parts outside the CDR3, the full variable domain is DTGVSQNPRHKITKRGQNVTFRCDPISEHNRLYWYRQTLGQGPEFLTYFQNEAQLEKSRLLSDRFSAERPKGSFSTLEIQRTEQGDSAMYLCASSLGGRGPEQFFGPGTRLTVL.

The CDR3 here is CASSMGFVGNTEAFF. CDR3 DNA: TGTGCCAGTAGTATGGGCTTTGTGGGGAACACTGAAGCTTTCTTT. This chain links TRBV19 with TRBJ1-1; D unclear. In germline, CDR1 is LNHDA, CDR2 SQIVND (reference sequence). Trimming took off 3 bases at V and 1 base at J, with 12 bases between the two ends. This CDR3 region has 15 residues.

The rearrangement uses TRBV28 and TRBJ2-2; the D is unclear. With 3 bases removed from V and 3 bases from J, the gap between germline ends came to 2 bases. The germline gives CDR1 MDHEN, CDR2 SYDVKM. The CDR3 runs 12 residues. The CDR3 DNA reads as TGTGCCAGCAGTTTCTACACCGGGGAGCTGTTTTTT. As protein: CASSFYTGELFF.

The chain is built from TRBV30 and TRBJ2-3; 12 nucleotides align to TRBD2. Germline values: CDR1 GTSNPN, CDR2 SVGIG (reference sequence). The CDR3 totals 18 residues. V lost 3 bases, J lost 1 base, and 11 bases stayed unmatched. The chain's CDR3 is CAWSGLAGLSDGTDTQYF. Written as DNA, the CDR3 is TGTGCCTGGAGCGGACTAGCGGGGTTATCCGACGGCACAGATACGCAGTATTTT.

The chain is built from TRBV4-1 and TRBJ1-2, with a possible D match to TRBD1 (6 bases). The germline gives CDR1 MGHRA, CDR2 YSYEKL. CDR3 length equals 16 residues. Trimming pared 0 bases from V and 3 bases from J, leaving 14 bases between. DNA of the CDR3: TGCGCCAGCAGCCAAGAAGAGGGGGAGCGGTACTATGGCTACACCTTC. Its protein is CASSQEEGERYYGYTF.

The chain has TRBV6-4 and TRBJ2-1, with 11 bases identical to TRBD2. This CDR3 has 15 residues. Germline loops: CDR1 MRHNA, CDR2 SNTAGT. V trimming: 6 bases; J trimming: 6 bases; junction bases outside the gene matches: 7. CDR3 coding DNA: TGTGCCAGCAGAGAGAATAGCGGGGGGGGCAATGAGCAGTTCTTC. Translated: CASRENSGGGNEQFF.

Worth noting for this clone: One end of the junction fails to match germline, which may point to a read error. V and J are TRBV4-1 and TRBJ2-7; weak D call: TRBD2 (7 bases). This CDR3 spans 15 amino acids. Germline V CDR1 and CDR2: MGHRA, YSYEKL. CDR3 region: CASIQKRGAAYEQYF. CDR3 coding DNA: TGCGCCAGCATCCAAAAACGGGGGGCGGCCTACGAGCAGTACTTC.

This rearrangement joins TRBV5-4 to TRBJ2-2, with D tentatively TRBD2 (5 bases). The ends were cut back, 4 bases at V and 5 bases at J, with 21 bases in the middle. Germline CDR1 SGHNT, CDR2 YYREEE (reference sequence). This CDR3 contains 17 residues. This chain's CDR3 is CASSPGGFRALTGELFF. The CDR3 DNA follows: TGTGCCAGCAGCCCGGGCGGGTTTAGGGCTCTGACCGGGGAGCTGTTTTTT.

Only one count was recorded for this clone. This sequence joins TRBV30 and TRBJ2-6, with D unresolved. The CDR3 is made up of 14 amino acids. Trimming stripped 3 bases from V and 2 bases from J, with 8 bases between. CDR1 is GTSNPN, CDR2 SVGIG, per germline (reference sequence). CDR3 DNA: TGTGCCTGGAGAACCAGGCCTGGGGCCAACGTCCTGACTTTC. Its protein is CAWRTRPGANVLTF.

The chain has TRBV6-4 and TRBJ2-1; 16 bases are shared with TRBD2. J lost 5 bases, V lost 3 bases, and 1 base had no gene match. Germline V CDR1 and CDR2: MRHNA, SNTAGT. This CDR3 is built from 16 residues. The CDR3 DNA is TGTGCCAGCAGTGAGGGACTAGCGGGGGGGCACAATGAGCAGTTCTTC. Translation gives CASSEGLAGGHNEQFF.